Below are 24 T cell receptor beta chains sequenced from a single sample in a study of cytomegalovirus exposure and HLA in healthy donors. Clones were sequenced by immunoSEQ multiplex PCR, and TCRdb holds only the in-frame ones, with some missing. The repertoire has 150,000 to 200,000 clones, around 80% of them found once; the top ten carry roughly 1.2%. The sequenced sample was PBMCs. All receptors derive from a woman aged 25 to 39 in good health and CMV-seronegative.

The rearrangement uses TRBV9 and TRBJ2-7, with 8 bases matching TRBD2. Trimming cost V 4 bases and J 3 bases; bases outside gene matches: 6. This CDR3 is 14 amino acids long. CDR1 SGDLS and CDR2 YYNGEE come from the germline V gene. CDR3 sequence reads: CASSRVGTSYEQYF. The CDR3 nucleotides read TGTGCCAGCAGCCGCGTTGGGACTAGCTACGAGCAGTACTTC.

V is TRBV10-1 and J is TRBJ2-5; 10 bases match TRBD2. The V and J ends lost 0 bases and 7 bases, in that order; junction bases with no gene match: 11. The CDR3 length is 17 residues. Germline CDR1 reads WNHNN; CDR2 reads SYGVQD (reference sequence). The CDR3: CASSESSPSGGRGTQYF. CDR3 DNA sequence: TGCGCCAGCAGTGAGTCGAGTCCTAGCGGGGGTCGGGGGACCCAGTACTTC.

This clone was seen a handful of times. The CDR3 nucleotides are TGTGCCAGCAGTGATCTCGCCTACGAGCAGTACTTC. It translates to CASSDLAYEQYF. The gene calls are TRBV2 and TRBJ2-7; D gene unclear. CDR3 length: 12 amino acids. Trimming removed 3 bases from V and 2 bases from J, with 5 bases in between. CDR1 and CDR2 (germline): SNHLY, FYNNEI.

This clone was counted once. The V and J genes are TRBV2 and TRBJ2-1; D is perhaps TRBD2 (5 bases). V shed 1 base and J shed 4 bases, with 5 bases lying between them. From germline, CDR1 is SNHLY and CDR2 FYNNEI. The CDR3 extends over 13 amino acids. CDR3 nucleotide sequence: TGTGCCAGCAGTGAAGGGGAGTACAATGAGCAGTTCTTC. Encoded protein: CASSEGEYNEQFF.

The chain has TRBV18 and TRBJ2-7; TRBD1 matches 8 bases. The CDR3 is 14 residues long. Germline V gene sequence: CDR1 KGHSH, CDR2 LQKENI. The junction had 3 bases not matched to a gene; V was cut back by 5 bases and J by 0 bases. CDR3 bases: TGTGCCAGCTCATCCGACAGGGGCTCCTACGAGCAGTACTTC. Translating it yields CASSSDRGSYEQYF.

This chain connects TRBV15 to TRBJ1-1, with D possibly being TRBD1 (6 bases). The V end lost 2 bases, the J end lost 1 base, and 11 bases lay between the germline ends. The CDR3 is 15 residues long. Germline CDR1 LNHNV, CDR2 YYDKDF (reference sequence). In DNA form, the CDR3 reads TGTGCCACCAGCAGAAGCAGGGGTGAGAACACTGAAGCTTTCTTT. This gives the protein CATSRSRGENTEAFF.

The gene calls are TRBV5-1 and TRBJ2-5, with a possible D match to TRBD1 (5 bases). The CDR3 length is 17 residues. V lost 0 bases to trimming and J lost 5 bases, with 20 bases between them. Germline CDR1 reads SGHRS; CDR2 reads YFSETQ. The CDR3 coding sequence is TGCGCCAGCAGCTTGGCGGCTGCACGCCAGGGTGCTGAGACCCAGTACTTC. Translation gives CASSLAAARQGAETQYF. Using reference TRBV5-1 and TRBJ2-5 for the parts outside the CDR3, the full variable domain is KAGVTQTPRYLIKTRGQQVTLSCSPISGHRSVSWYQQTPGQGLQFLFEYFSETQRNKGNFPGRFSGRQFSNSRSEMNVSTLELGDSALYLCASSLAAARQGAETQYFGPGTRLLVL.

V usage is TRBV10-1 and J usage is TRBJ1-1; 8 bases match TRBD1. The CDR3 loop spans 15 amino acids. Germline V lookup: CDR1 WNHNN, CDR2 SYGVQD (reference sequence). With V trimmed by 5 bases and J by 4 bases, 9 bases remained unmatched. The CDR3, as DNA: TGCGCCAGCAGTAAGGGGGGGACAGGAGTCACTGAAGCTTTCTTT. Translating it yields CASSKGGTGVTEAFF.

The chain recombines TRBV27 with TRBJ1-2, with D hard to call. Germline-derived CDR1 and CDR2 are MNHEY and SMNVEV (reference sequence). The ends were cut back, 1 base at V and 5 bases at J, with 8 bases in the middle. The CDR3 sequence is 13 residues long. CDR3 sequence: CASSLYPDYGYTF. The CDR3 nucleotides are TGTGCCAGCAGTTTATATCCAGATTATGGCTACACCTTC.

This clone turned up a few times. This sequence joins TRBV9 and TRBJ2-7, with D possibly matching TRBD2 (6 bases). CDR1 SGDLS and CDR2 YYNGEE come from the germline V gene. V lost 4 bases and J lost 12, with 26 bases in between. CDR3 length: 15 residues. The CDR3 here is CASSPGTTAGTPMYF. CDR3 DNA: TGTGCCAGCAGCCCAGGAACGACAGCCGGGACTCCTATGTACTTC.

The genes are TRBV5-1 and TRBJ1-5; D perhaps matches TRBD1 (6 bases). V dropped 2 bases and J dropped 2 bases, with 8 bases sitting between them. This CDR3 contains 14 residues. Germline-derived CDR1 and CDR2 are SGHRS and YFSETQ. CDR3 sequence: CASSLEGGNQPQHF. CDR3 nucleotide sequence: TGCGCCAGCAGCTTAGAGGGGGGCAATCAGCCCCAGCATTTT.

This chain uses TRBV5-1 with TRBJ2-7, with 7 bases lining up with TRBD2. J gave up 6 bases and V 1 base, and 4 bases lay outside the gene matches. The germline CDR1 and CDR2 sequences are SGHRS and YFSETQ. The CDR3 consists of 13 residues. For the CDR3, the DNA is TGCGCCAGCAGCTTGAATCCGGGGGGCGAGCAGTACTTC. Translating gives CASSLNPGGEQYF.

The DNA for the CDR3 is TGCGCCAGCAGCGTTAGACAGGGCATGGTCCCCCACGAGCAGTACTTC. This gives the protein CASSVRQGMVPHEQYF. The rearrangement joins TRBV5-1 to TRBJ2-7; 7 bases match TRBD1. The trim removed 4 bases at V and 5 bases at J, leaving 15 bases unmatched. The CDR3 is 16 residues long. CDR1 is SGHRS, CDR2 YFSETQ, per germline.

CDR3 residues: CASSFLPVTEAFF. CDR3 nucleotides: TGTGCCAGCAGTTTTCTTCCGGTTACTGAAGCTTTCTTT. The chain carries TRBV28 and TRBJ1-1; unclear D gene. This CDR3 has 13 residues. The V and J ends lost 3 bases and 5 bases respectively, with 10 bases between them. CDR1 MDHEN and CDR2 SYDVKM come from the germline V gene.

This rearrangement joins TRBV5-1 to TRBJ1-3, with TRBD1 matching over 7 bases. Per germline, CDR1 SGHRS and CDR2 YFSETQ. The trim removed 4 bases at V and 0 bases at J, leaving 10 bases unmatched. This CDR3 is 17 amino acids long. CDR3 amino acids: CASSPSDRKYSGNTIYF. CDR3 DNA: TGCGCCAGCAGCCCTTCGGACAGGAAATACTCTGGAAACACCATATATTTT.

The sample holds one count of this clone. V usage is TRBV7-3 and J usage is TRBJ1-2; TRBD1 agrees at 7 bases. Per germline, CDR1 SGHTA and CDR2 FQGTGA. The CDR3 totals 15 residues. J was trimmed by 0 bases and V by 5 bases; bases with no gene match: 6. The CDR3 reads CASSISGTANYGYTF. DNA of the CDR3: TGTGCCAGCAGCATATCCGGGACAGCTAACTATGGCTACACCTTC.

The chain joins TRBV28 to TRBJ1-5; the D gene is possibly TRBD1 (5 bases). The CDR3 contains 14 residues. Germline loops: CDR1 MDHEN, CDR2 SYDVKM. The V gene lost 10 bases and the J gene lost 5 bases, with 18 bases spanning the gap. CDR3 nucleotides: TGTGCCACGTCAAGGGCAGGGCGATATCAGCCCCAGCATTTT. It encodes CATSRAGRYQPQHF.

The chain employs TRBV5-1 and TRBJ1-1, with a weak D call TRBD1 (5 bases). The length of the CDR3 is 16 residues. The V end was cut by 9 bases, the J end by 0 bases, with 21 bases between. Germline values: CDR1 SGHRS, CDR2 YFSETQ. The CDR3 loop is CATAPEGQHMNTEAFF. CDR3 in DNA: TGCGCCACCGCCCCGGAGGGGCAACACATGAACACTGAAGCTTTCTTT.

CDR3 region: CASSYEDPPYEQYF. CDR3 sequence (DNA): TGTGCCAGCAGTTATGAGGATCCACCCTACGAGCAGTACTTC. The V and J genes are TRBV6-5 and TRBJ2-7; the D is unclear. Trimming pared 3 bases from V and 2 bases from J, leaving 11 bases between. The CDR3 totals 14 residues. Germline V lookup: CDR1 MNHEY, CDR2 SVGAGI.

This clone was picked up one time. This chain joins TRBV7-6 and TRBJ2-2; the D gene is possibly TRBD2 (5 bases). Germline loops: CDR1 SGHVS, CDR2 FNYEAQ. V lost 2 bases, J lost 5 bases, and 27 bases lay in between. CDR3 length: 20 amino acids. The CDR3 region has the DNA TGTGCCAGCAGCTTAATGGCCGTGGGCCGTAGATTGTCGGGAACCGGGGAGCTGTTTTTT. It encodes CASSLMAVGRRLSGTGELFF.

J is TRBJ1-5 and V is TRBV29-1; 7 nucleotides line up with TRBD1. Germline CDR1 SQVTM, CDR2 ANQGSEA. The CDR3 consists of 14 residues. V was clipped by 4 bases and J by 7 bases; unmatched bases: 10. The CDR3: CSVVTGVLGQPQHF. Written as DNA, the CDR3 is TGCAGCGTTGTAACAGGGGTGCTAGGCCAGCCCCAGCATTTT.

The V call is TRBV21-1, the J call TRBJ2-7; TRBD2, the table's D call, was not compared with the DNA. TRBV21-1 is shown as a pseudogene. The CDR3 has 16 residues. CDR3: CASSKAGGGPHYEQYF. CDR3 DNA: TGTGCCAGCAGCAAAGCGGGAGGGGGTCCTCACTACGAGCAGTACTTC.

V usage is TRBV25-1 and J usage is TRBJ1-3; D unresolved. This CDR3 has 16 amino acids. Trimming removed 2 bases at V and 0 bases at J, with 11 bases between. Germline assignment: CDR1 MGHDK and CDR2 SYGVNS. CDR3 nucleotide sequence: TGTGCCAGCAGTGAAGCAGGACTGTACTCTGGAAACACCATATATTTT. Amino acid sequence: CASSEAGLYSGNTIYF.

The J gene is TRBJ2-1, the V gene TRBV12-5; 8 nucleotides line up with TRBD2. The V gene's germline CDR1 is LGHNT and CDR2 FRNRAP. After removal of 4 bases from V and 4 bases from J, the junction contained 6 bases not matched to a gene. The CDR3 covers 15 residues. This CDR3 reads CASGSGLAGYNEQFF. The CDR3, as DNA: TGTGCTAGTGGTTCGGGGCTAGCGGGTTACAATGAGCAGTTCTTC.